This section outlines one T cell receptor (beta chain) sequence together with its context. Its antigen is still unknown. TCRB transcripts that were expressed got sequenced, as all of the isolated RNA had been reverse transcribed. The table came from immunoSEQ multiplex PCR; TCRdb's copy has only in-frame clones and leaves some out. The sample has 250,000 to 300,000 clones, around 7.3% seen once. This entry comes from a study of beta chain features in type 1 diabetes. Study-level results: When Type 1 diabetes patients were examined, their TCRB CDR3s proved moderately but significantly shorter in all four CD4+ subsets.

CD45RO/CCR7/CD25/CD127/CD95/CD27 staining was used to isolate CD4+ naive, central memory, regulatory and stem cell-like memory cells by sorting. J was trimmed by 15 bases and V by 0 bases; bases with no gene match: 5. This CDR3 is built from 12 residues. Germline V CDR1 and CDR2: LNHDA, SQIVND (reference sequence). The clonotype was recovered from a woman under 30 in good health. This chain connects TRBV19 to TRBJ2-1, with TRBD1 matching over 7 bases. Input material: central memory CD4+ T cells from blood. The CDR3 here is CASSIERGRRFF. The DNA of the CDR3 is TGTGCCAGTAGTATAGAAAGGGGGCGTCGGTTCTTC. Full variable domain (missing parts from reference TRBV19 and TRBJ2-1): DGGITQSPKYLFRKEGQNVTLSCEQNLNHDAMYWYRQDPGQGLRLIYYSQIVNDFQKGDIAEGYSVSREKKESFPLTVTSAQKNPTAFYLCASSIERGRRFFGPGTRLTVL.